What follows are 18 T cell receptor beta chains derived from one specimen sequenced in a study of regulatory T cells in long-lasting Graves disease. Relying on iRepertoire HTBI primers and Arm-PCR of CDR3 regions, the team built TCR beta libraries. TCRdb ran MiXCR on the multiplex PCR reads and lists one entry per CDR3 protein. The table has about 220,000 distinct CDR3 sequences, less than 20% seen once. Sample time point: newly diagnosed GD, antithyroid drugs for less than 3 months. Generation of the TCR library employed RNA extracted from PBMCs. This sample also appeared in a second study, on T cells in Graves' hyperthyroidism and ophthalmopathy.

Specimen: peripheral blood mononuclear cells (PBMCs), collected at new diagnosis, from a patient treated with antithyroid drugs. The receptor source for this set is a woman aged 25-40 years with Graves disease.

The V and J genes are TRBV3-1 and TRBJ1-1; D unclear. V lost 2 bases and J lost 7, with 5 bases in between. The CDR3 spans 11 residues. Germline CDR1 and CDR2: LGHDT and YNNKEL (reference sequence). The CDR3 DNA sequence: TGTGCCAGCAGCCAACGACTTGAAGCTTTCTTT. As protein: CASSQRLEAFF.

In its sample, this clonotype was seen many times. The V call is TRBV7-8, the J call TRBJ1-5; no clear D. Trimming cost V 5 bases and J 1 base, with 6 bases left between them. This CDR3 is 13 amino acids long. Looked up from germline, CDR1 is SGHVS and CDR2 is FQNEAQ. This chain's CDR3 is CASSPDSNQPQHF. As DNA, the CDR3 is TGTGCCAGCAGCCCGGACAGCAATCAGCCCCAGCATTTT.

This chain uses TRBV27 with TRBJ2-7; 9 bases line up with TRBD1. V dropped 0 bases and J dropped 4; count of bases not matched to a gene: 7. Germline assignment: CDR1 MNHEY and CDR2 SMNVEV (reference sequence). CDR3 size: 16 residues. The CDR3 loop is CASSLSPPGQGYEQYF. The CDR3 DNA reads as TGTGCCAGCAGTTTATCTCCGCCGGGACAGGGTTACGAGCAGTACTTC.

This clonotype showed up many times. V is TRBV5-6 and J is TRBJ1-2; 7 bases agree with TRBD1. V shed 4 bases and J 0 bases; nucleotides not matched to a gene: 15. The V gene's germline CDR1 is SGHDT and CDR2 YYEEEE. The CDR3 loop spans 18 amino acids. The CDR3 DNA follows: TGTGCCAGCAGCGTGAGTGTGGCTCGGGACAGAGCTAACTATGGCTACACCTTC. It translates to CASSVSVARDRANYGYTF.

This clonotype was observed many times. This chain joins TRBV24-1 and TRBJ2-1, with TRBD2 matching 10 bases. This CDR3 contains 17 residues. Germline CDR1 is KGHDR and CDR2 is SFDVKD. Trimming at V came to 3 bases and at J to 6 bases, leaving 10 bases not matched to a gene. The CDR3 loop is CATSDPRQAGGPNEQFF. CDR3 bases: TGTGCCACCAGTGATCCCCGTCAAGCGGGAGGGCCCAATGAGCAGTTCTTC.

The chain joins TRBV7-3 to TRBJ2-1; 10 positions agree with TRBD2. In germline, CDR1 is SGHTA, CDR2 FQGTGA. Trimming at V came to 5 bases and at J to 9 bases, leaving 7 bases not matched to a gene. This CDR3 contains 14 residues. DNA of the CDR3: TGTGCCAGCAGCACTACCGGGACTAGCGTTGAGCAGTTCTTC. It is translated as CASSTTGTSVEQFF.

This clonotype appeared many times. The chain couples TRBV3-1 to TRBJ1-6, with D possibly being TRBD1 (5 bases). CDR3 size: 16 residues. With 1 base removed from V and 11 bases from J, the gap between germline ends came to 18 bases. The germline V gene has CDR1 LGHDT and CDR2 YNNKEL (reference sequence). CDR3 region: CASSQGRWAGGAPLHF. The CDR3 DNA is TGTGCCAGCAGCCAAGGAAGATGGGCTGGGGGGGCACCCCTCCACTTT.

The J gene is TRBJ2-2, the V gene TRBV5-1; no firm D call. This CDR3 has 15 residues. The V and J ends lost 4 bases and 1 base respectively, with 11 bases between them. Germline values: CDR1 SGHRS, CDR2 YFSETQ. CDR3 DNA: TGCGCCAGCAGCCCCCAGAAGGAGAACACCGGGGAGCTGTTTTTT. It codes for CASSPQKENTGELFF.

This clonotype occurred a few times. The chain uses TRBV6-1 and TRBJ1-1; D is undetermined. V lost 5 bases and J lost 5, with 9 bases in between. The germline gives CDR1 MNHNS, CDR2 SASEGT. The CDR3 is made up of 12 amino acids. The CDR3 protein is CASSLTQTEAFF. The CDR3 region has the DNA TGTGCCAGCAGTCTGACGCAGACTGAAGCTTTCTTT.

This clonotype was counted a few times. The chain couples TRBV6-1 to TRBJ2-1; possible D gene TRBD2, 6 bases. The ends were cut back, 6 bases at V and 5 bases at J, with 17 bases in the middle. This CDR3 has 15 amino acids. CDR1 and CDR2 (germline): MNHNS, SASEGT. This chain's CDR3 is CASREGPKEHNEQFF. CDR3 DNA sequence: TGTGCCAGCAGGGAGGGCCCCAAAGAACACAATGAGCAGTTCTTC.

The V gene is TRBV28, the J gene TRBJ2-2, with D unresolved. CDR1 MDHEN and CDR2 SYDVKM come from the germline V gene. The ends were cut back, 5 bases at V and 6 bases at J, with 13 bases in the middle. The CDR3 extends over 14 amino acids. The CDR3 coding sequence is TGTGCCAGCAGTCCTGACCCATTCCCCGGGGAGCTGTTTTTT. Amino acids: CASSPDPFPGELFF. The variable domain in full, completed from reference TRBV28 and TRBJ2-2, reads DVKVTQSSRYLVKRTGEKVFLECVQDMDHENMFWYRQDPGLGLRLIYFSYDVKMKEKGDIPEGYSVSREKKERFSLILESASTNQTSMYLCASSPDPFPGELFFGEGSRLTVL.

This clonotype was seen only a few times. A much larger clone lies one base from this, so it may be a read error. The chain is built from TRBV12-3 or TRBV12-4 and TRBJ2-7, with TRBD1 matching over 8 bases. V lost 6 bases and J lost 0; bases outside the gene matches: 7. The CDR3 is 15 residues long. The CDR3 here is CASSWTGRTSYEQYF. The CDR3 bases are TGTGCCAGCAGCTGGACAGGGAGAACCTCCTACGAGCAGTACTTC.

The V call is TRBV13, the J call TRBJ1-5, with no clear D. The CDR3 totals 13 residues. CDR1 is PRHDT and CDR2 is FYEKMQ in the germline V gene (reference sequence). Deletions cut 3 bases from V and 7 bases from J, with 10 bases between. CDR3 protein: CASSLTGGQPQHF. The CDR3 DNA is TGTGCCAGCAGCTTGACGGGTGGACAGCCCCAGCATTTT.

The V call is TRBV6-5, the J call TRBJ1-2, with D perhaps matching TRBD1 (6 bases). Germline-derived CDR1 and CDR2 are MNHEY and SVGAGI. V was shortened by 4 bases and J by 8 bases, with 17 bases between the two germline ends. CDR3 length: 14 amino acids. The CDR3 spells CASSSSHRAGGYTF. The CDR3 nucleotides are TGTGCCAGCAGTTCCTCACACAGGGCAGGGGGCTACACCTTC.

A single count supports this clonotype. The J gene is TRBJ2-6, the V gene TRBV27; D might be TRBD1 (6 bases). This CDR3 comprises 18 residues. V dropped 8 bases and J dropped 0 bases, with 20 bases sitting between them. Germline loops: CDR1 MNHEY, CDR2 SMNVEV (reference sequence). Written as DNA, the CDR3 is TGTGCCAGCGCAGATCCCGGGACACCTAGCTCTGGGGCCAACGTCCTGACTTTC. It encodes CASADPGTPSSGANVLTF.

This clonotype was counted many times. V and J are TRBV11-2 and TRBJ1-3; unclear D gene. The CDR3 spans 13 residues. V was clipped by 8 bases and J by 4 bases, with 12 bases between them. CDR1 SGHAT and CDR2 FQNNGV come from the germline V gene. CDR3 loop: CASRGVQGNTIYF. CDR3 nucleotide sequence: TGTGCCAGCCGAGGCGTCCAGGGAAACACCATATATTTT.

This clonotype was found many times. V and J are TRBV27 and TRBJ1-1; D uncertain. The germline V gene encodes CDR1 MNHEY and CDR2 SMNVEV (reference sequence). This CDR3 region has 14 residues. The germline V and J ends were trimmed by 11 bases and 1 base, with 17 bases remaining between them. This CDR3 reads CALRDDIWNTEAFF. As DNA, the CDR3 is TGTGCCTTAAGGGATGACATCTGGAACACTGAAGCTTTCTTT.

The gene calls are TRBV30 and TRBJ2-7; D gene ambiguous. Germline-derived CDR1 and CDR2 are GTSNPN and SVGIG (reference sequence). The CDR3 runs 15 residues. Trimming removed 7 bases at V and 2 bases at J, with 21 bases between. In DNA form, the CDR3 reads TGTGCCTCCACGGAAAGGTCTTCCTCTACCTACGAGCAGTACTTC. The encoded protein is CASTERSSSTYEQYF.